This T cell receptor beta chain was documented in a study of T cells in Graves' hyperthyroidism and ophthalmopathy. RNA transcripts were the template for amplifying TCR beta CDR3 regions. HTBI primers were employed in a first-round RT-PCR of the TCR CDR3. MiXCR, applied by TCRdb to the multiplex PCR reads, yields one record per CDR3 protein. The table shows hundreds of thousands of distinct CDR3 sequences, with around 20% occurring only once. In its sample, this clonotype was seen many times. Trimming pared 0 bases from V and 1 base from J, leaving 14 bases between. The CDR3 totals 16 residues. Per germline, CDR1 SGHTS and CDR2 YDEGEE.

Material: blood. This sequence originates from a man aged 25-45 years with Graves' ophthalmopathy. The genes are TRBV5-8 and TRBJ2-7; a weak D match, TRBD2 (5 bases). This CDR3 is CASSLDGGLSSYEQYF. DNA of the CDR3: TGTGCCAGCAGCTTGGATGGCGGGCTATCATCCTACGAGCAGTACTTC.